This T cell receptor beta chain was sequenced for a study of T-cell memory formation after mild COVID-19. This clonotype was observed at least ten times. CDR3 length: 17 amino acids. V was pared by 3 bases and J by 7 bases, with 13 bases of the junction left unmatched. CDR1 SGHTA and CDR2 FQGNSA come from the germline V gene. One entry per CDR3 protein results from TCRdb running MiXCR on the 5' RACE reads. The sample shows 280,000 or so distinct CDR3 sequences, approximately 19% of them seen only once. The chain has TRBV7-2 and TRBJ2-1; 9 bases align to TRBD2. This TCR derives from a man aged 18 to 35 who had mild COVID-19 (a few samples of this study predate the infection). Cell type and time point are not known. Sequenced: PBMCs or a T cell subset sorted from them (not recorded which). In DNA, the CDR3 is TGTGCCAGCAGCTTCAGTCTGAGCGGGGGGTTTCGGAATGAGCAGTTCTTC. Encoded protein: CASSFSLSGGFRNEQFF.